This T cell receptor beta chain was recovered during a study of blood T cell repertoires in COVID-19. Trimming removed 3 bases from V and 7 bases from J; junction bases left unmatched: 8. Looked up from germline, CDR1 is KGHSH and CDR2 is LQKENI. The CDR3 loop spans 15 amino acids. TCRdb keeps only in-frame clones here, not all; method: immunoSEQ multiplex PCR. The sample records about 250,000 clones, more than 65% being singletons. The specimen was PBMCs or T cells enriched from blood (not recorded which). The sequence derives from a man in his fifties who had recovered from COVID-19. The rearrangement uses TRBV18 and TRBJ1-4; 7 bases are shared with TRBD1. For the CDR3, the DNA is TGTGCCAGCTCACCCGAGACAGGGTCCTTTGAAAAACTGTTTTTT. This translates into CASSPETGSFEKLFF.